Listed below are T cell receptor beta chains from one sample, sequenced in a study of T cell clonotyping in hematopoietic cell transplantation. The protocol was immunoSEQ multiplex PCR, while the TCRdb copy is restricted to in-frame clones and leaves out a portion. The sample has about 4,600 clones, about 96% seen once. The material sequenced was PBMCs, taken 100 days after allogeneic stem cell transplant. The receptors originated from a male patient aged 35-50 years who had an allogeneic stem cell transplant from a related donor, so the T cells may come from the graft donor. Some clones in this sample may be carry-over from other donors' samples. Both conserved end residues are part of each CDR3. Each record gives: clone size, V gene, J gene, D gene, CDR3 DNA, CDR3 protein. The D gene is left open where the match is weak. Size is omitted from some rows. Given values are once, few, many or a class for expanded clones.

once,TRBV19,TRBJ2-5,.,TGTGCCAGTGGCGCGTACCAAGAGACCCAGTACTTC,CASGAYQETQYF
.,TRBV7-9,TRBJ2-3,.,TGTGCCAGCAGCTTAGGGACAGATACGCAGTATTTT,CASSLGTDTQYF
once,TRBV29-1,TRBJ2-7,.,TGCAGCGTTACAGGACAGTACTACGAGCAGTACTTC,CSVTGQYYEQYF
.,TRBV6-1,TRBJ2-3,TRBD2,TGTGCCAGCAGTGGGTCGAGACTAGCGGGAACAGATACGCAGTATTTT,CASSGSRLAGTDTQYF
.,TRBV5-4,TRBJ1-1,.,TGTGCCAGCAGCTTGGGGTACGGGGGGGCGCGGACTGAAGCTTTCTTT,CASSLGYGGARTEAFF
.,TRBV29-1,TRBJ2-7,.,TGCAGCGTTGAAGTTGTTTCGGGACTGAGCTCCTACGAGCAGTACTTC,CSVEVVSGLSSYEQYF
.,TRBV6-1,TRBJ1-1,.,TGTGCCAGCAGTGACCTCGGGGCGGGTGTGAGAGCTGAAGCTTTCTTT,CASSDLGAGVRAEAFF
.,TRBV11-2,TRBJ2-7,TRBD1,TGTGCCAGCAGCTTAGAGGCGGGACAGGCCTACGAGCAGTACTTC,CASSLEAGQAYEQYF
once,TRBV18,TRBJ1-3,.,TGTGCCAGCTCACCAGGCTCTGGAAACACCATATATTTT,CASSPGSGNTIYF
.,TRBV10-3,TRBJ2-7,.,TGTGCCATCAGTGAGCTGGGGACCAACGACGAGCAGTACTTC,CAISELGTNDEQYF
.,TRBV29-1,TRBJ1-2,.,TGCAGCGTTCCCCGGGGGGGCGGCTACACCTTC,CSVPRGGGYTF
.,TRBV14,TRBJ2-7,.,TGTGCCAGCAGCCAAGTCCTAGGGTACGAGCAGTACTTC,CASSQVLGYEQYF
.,TRBV28,TRBJ2-6,TRBD1,TGTGCCAGCAGCCAGGGGGAACACTCTGGGGCCAACGTCCTGACTTTC,CASSQGEHSGANVLTF
.,TRBV19,TRBJ1-6,.,TGTGCCAGTAGTATACTCAATTCACCCCTCCACTTT,CASSILNSPLHF
.,TRBV27,TRBJ2-2,TRBD2,TGTGCCAGCAGTTTACCGGGGGGAACACCGAGGGGCGGGGAGCTGTTTTTT,CASSLPGGTPRGGELFF
once,TRBV28,TRBJ2-1,.,TGTGCCAGCAGTTCGGGACTGGTCCCCAATGAGCAGTTCTTC,CASSSGLVPNEQFF
.,TRBV29-1,TRBJ2-5,.,TGCAGCGTTGGTGCTGGTGGAGGGCTGGAGACCCAGTACTTC,CSVGAGGGLETQYF
.,TRBV5-1,TRBJ2-6,.,TGCGCCAGCAACCCGGAGGGGTATGGTGGGGCCAACGTCCTGACTTTC,CASNPEGYGGANVLTF
.,TRBV5-6,TRBJ1-4,TRBD1,TGTGCCAGCAGGTTGTACAGGGGCCCTAATGAAAAACTGTTTTTT,CASRLYRGPNEKLFF
.,TRBV27,TRBJ2-7,.,TGTGCCAGCAGCCCCCTGGCAGTAGGGAGCTCCTACGAGCAGTACTTC,CASSPLAVGSSYEQYF
.,TRBV10-3,TRBJ1-5,.,TGTGCTATCAGTGACCGGGACTCTGGCAATCAGCCCCAGCATTTT,CAISDRDSGNQPQHF
.,TRBV6-5,TRBJ2-3,.,TGTGCCAGCAGTTACGAGGGAGTCAGCACAGATACGCAGTATTTT,CASSYEGVSTDTQYF
.,TRBV25-1,TRBJ1-6,TRBD1,TGTGCCAGCAGTGTGGGGGGGGACAGCCATAATTCACCCCTCCACTTT,CASSVGGDSHNSPLHF
.,TRBV5-8,TRBJ1-5,.,TGTGCCAGCAGCTTAATGGGGCAGGGAAGCAATCAGCCCCAGCATTTT,CASSLMGQGSNQPQHF
.,TRBV28,TRBJ2-2,TRBD2,TGTGCCAGCAGTACCCCGGGAGGCCCTAGGACCGGGGAGCTGTTTTTT,CASSTPGGPRTGELFF
.,TRBV4-1,TRBJ2-1,.,TGCGCCAGCAGCTCGGGACTCTCAAACAATGAGCAGTTCTTC,CASSSGLSNNEQFF
.,TRBV6-5,TRBJ2-7,.,TGTGCCAGCAGTTACGGTAGGCAGGAGTTCTCCTACGAGCAGTACTTC,CASSYGRQEFSYEQYF
.,TRBV6-5,TRBJ2-7,.,TGTGCCAGCAGTAGCACCTACGAGCAGTACTTC,CASSSTYEQYF
.,TRBV18,TRBJ2-7,TRBD2,TGTGCCAGCTCACCAAGCGGGACGATCTCCTACGAGCAGTACTTC,CASSPSGTISYEQYF
.,TRBV13,TRBJ2-1,TRBD2,TGTGCCAGCAGGAGACTAGCGGGAAATGAGCAGTTCTTC,CASRRLAGNEQFF
.,TRBV7-2,TRBJ2-3,.,TGTGCCAGCAGCTACGGGATCACAGATACGCAGTATTTT,CASSYGITDTQYF
.,TRBV25-1,TRBJ2-7,.,TGTGCCAGCAGTGATCGGACCACCTACGAGCAGTACTTC,CASSDRTTYEQYF
.,TRBV11-3,TRBJ2-3,.,TGTGCCAGCAGCTTCAGGGAAATAGATACGCAGTATTTT,CASSFREIDTQYF
.,TRBV15,TRBJ1-5,.,TGTGCCACCAGCAGAGATCCATGGACAGTTAATCAGCCCCAGCATTTT,CATSRDPWTVNQPQHF
once,TRBV13,TRBJ2-7,TRBD2,TGTGCCAGCAGCCAGGGACTAGCGGGGTGGGAGCAGTACTTC,CASSQGLAGWEQYF
.,TRBV27,TRBJ1-2,TRBD1,TGTGCCAGCAATCCCCGAGGGACAGGAGCTAACTATGGCTACACCTTC,CASNPRGTGANYGYTF
.,TRBV5-1,TRBJ2-3,.,TGCGCCAGCAGCTTGGTAGGGCCAGATACGCAGTATTTT,CASSLVGPDTQYF
.,TRBV19,TRBJ1-3,TRBD1,TGTGCCAGTAGTTCGCCGGGACAGGGGGCATTTGGAAACACCATATATTTT,CASSSPGQGAFGNTIYF
.,TRBV7-2,TRBJ2-3,.,TGTGCCAGTAGTGGGTTCACAGATACGCAGTATTTT,CASSGFTDTQYF
.,TRBV18,TRBJ2-3,TRBD2,TGTGCCAGCTCACCCCCCCTGCGGGGGGATGACGCAGATACGCAGTATTTT,CASSPPLRGDDADTQYF
.,TRBV9,TRBJ2-2,.,TGTGCCAGCAGCGTAGCTGGGAGGACAGACTACACCGGGGAGCTGTTTTTT,CASSVAGRTDYTGELFF
.,TRBV6-1,TRBJ2-7,.,TGTGCCAGCAGTCCCCCGGTGGGACTCCCCTACGAGCAGTACTTC,CASSPPVGLPYEQYF
.,TRBV15,TRBJ2-6,.,TGTGCCACCAGCAGAGCAACGTCCTCTGGGGCCAACGTCCTGACTTTC,CATSRATSSGANVLTF
.,TRBV10-2,TRBJ2-7,.,TGCGCCACCACCCCCACGGGGAACTACGAGCAGTACTTC,CATTPTGNYEQYF
.,TRBV5-1,TRBJ2-3,TRBD1,TGCGCCAGCAGCTCCACAGGGGTGAGCACAGATACGCAGTATTTT,CASSSTGVSTDTQYF
.,TRBV7-8,TRBJ1-5,.,TGTGCCAGCAGCTTATGGGCGGGGGGCGGGGTTCAGCCCCAGCATTTT,CASSLWAGGGVQPQHF
once,TRBV14,TRBJ2-7,TRBD1,TGTGCCAGCAGCCAACTCGGGACAGGGTCTGACGAGCAGTACTTC,CASSQLGTGSDEQYF
.,TRBV14,TRBJ1-1,.,TGTGCCAGCAGCCAAGACGCAGGGTGGGTTGAAGCTTTCTTT,CASSQDAGWVEAFF
.,TRBV19,TRBJ1-6,.,TGTGCCAGTAGTATGACAGCGACCTTCAATTCACCCCCCCACTTT,CASSMTATFNSPPHF
.,TRBV7-9,TRBJ2-7,.,TGTGCCAGCAGCCCCGGTGGGGGCGTCTACGAGCAGTACTTC,CASSPGGGVYEQYF
.,TRBV7-4,TRBJ2-3,TRBD2,TGTGCCAGCAGCCGTCTTAGCGGGAGGGCAGATACGCAGTATTTT,CASSRLSGRADTQYF
.,TRBV7-8,TRBJ1-1,.,TGTGCCAGCAGCGTAAATCGCCCAGGGTTAGACACTGAAGCTTTCTTT,CASSVNRPGLDTEAFF
.,TRBV6-5,TRBJ2-3,.,TGTGCCAGCAGTTCGGTCGTAGCGCCTAGCACAGATACGCAGTATTTT,CASSSVVAPSTDTQYF
.,TRBV11-3,TRBJ2-5,.,TGTGCCAGCAGCTCGATACTAGGGACCCAGTACTTC,CASSSILGTQYF
.,TRBV28,TRBJ2-5,.,TGTGCCAGCAGTTCCGGGGGTTCCGATGGGGAGACCCAGTACTTC,CASSSGGSDGETQYF